The 27 T cell receptor beta chains reported below all come from one sample, sequenced in a study of TIL therapy for anti-PD-1-resistant metastatic lung cancer. Time point defined: pre-treatment sample, taken before nivolumab and TIL therapy. The immunoSEQ assay was v3. TCRdb's table, derived via immunoSEQ multiplex PCR, lists solely in-frame clones and lacks some. The table has about 20,000 clones, roughly four fifths seen once. Material: blood, obtained at baseline. Source of these receptors: a person aged 25 to 80 with non-small cell lung cancer.

As for this clone: The identical CDR3 is also encoded by other nucleotide sequences in the sample. The J gene is TRBJ1-4, the V gene TRBV5-1, with 9 nucleotides matching TRBD1. Germline CDR1 is SGHRS and CDR2 is YFSETQ. The V gene end was trimmed by 3 bases and the J gene end by 6 bases; junction bases not matched to a gene: 6. This CDR3 is built from 15 residues. CDR3 sequence reads: CASSSLTGGDEKLFF. CDR3 in DNA: TGCGCCAGCAGCTCTTTGACAGGGGGAGATGAAAAACTGTTTTTT.

This chain uses TRBV11-2 with TRBJ2-3; weak D call: TRBD2 (5 bases). From germline, CDR1 is SGHAT and CDR2 FQNNGV. The CDR3 sequence is 14 residues long. The ends were cut back, 6 bases at V and 4 bases at J, with 14 bases in the middle. The CDR3 reads CASRLRLGADTQYF. Here the CDR3 DNA reads TGTGCCAGCAGGCTGCGACTCGGGGCAGATACGCAGTATTTT.

This clone appeared a few times. This rearrangement joins TRBV28 to TRBJ1-2; D is undetermined. Per the germline V gene, CDR1 is MDHEN and CDR2 is SYDVKM. CDR3 length: 15 amino acids. Trimming took 6 bases from V and 4 from J, leaving 18 bases between them. CDR3 sequence (DNA): TGTGCCAGCAGGGAATCACAGCAAACTCGCTATGGCTACACCTTC. This encodes CASRESQQTRYGYTF.

CDR3 sequence reads: CATSRGQGPYNEQFF. The CDR3, as DNA: TGTGCCACCAGCAGAGGACAGGGCCCCTACAATGAGCAGTTCTTC. The chain uses TRBV15 and TRBJ2-1; 7 positions agree with TRBD1. The CDR3 consists of 15 residues. Losses at the gene ends were 1 base for V and 2 bases for J; bases not matched to a gene: 2. Germline V gene lookup returns CDR1 LNHNV and CDR2 YYDKDF (reference sequence).

The chain joins TRBV18 to TRBJ2-5, with D perhaps matching TRBD1 (5 bases). The V and J ends lost 6 bases and 2 bases respectively, with 13 bases between them. Germline assignment: CDR1 KGHSH and CDR2 LQKENI. The CDR3 length is 14 residues. CDR3: CASSAGLDQETQYF. The CDR3 DNA reads as TGTGCCAGCTCGGCAGGGCTCGATCAAGAGACCCAGTACTTC.

This chain links TRBV7-9 with TRBJ1-2; D call uncertain. The CDR3 consists of 14 residues. Germline CDR1 SEHNR, CDR2 FQNEAQ (reference sequence). The V end was cut by 0 bases, the J end by 8 bases, with 13 bases between. The DNA for the CDR3 is TGTGCCAGCAGCTTAGCAGGATCGCTCGGGGGCTACACCTTC. Translation: CASSLAGSLGGYTF.

This chain links TRBV29-1 with TRBJ1-2; TRBD1 aligns across 9 bases. Trimming cost V 6 bases and J 2 bases; bases outside gene matches: 1. The CDR3 is made up of 12 amino acids. The germline V gene encodes CDR1 SQVTM and CDR2 ANQGSEA. CDR3 sequence reads: CSVGTGNYGYTF. CDR3 coding DNA: TGCAGCGTCGGGACAGGGAACTATGGCTACACCTTC. The entire variable domain, with the rest obtained from reference TRBV29-1 and TRBJ1-2, is as follows: SAVISQKPSRDICQRGTSLTIQCQVDSQVTMMFWYRQQPGQSLTLIATANQGSEATYESGFVIDKFPISRPNLTFSTLTVSNMSPEDSSIYLCSVGTGNYGYTFGSGTRLTVV.

The J gene is TRBJ2-7, the V gene TRBV5-1; TRBD1 or TRBD2 may be the D gene (5 bases each). The CDR3 covers 14 residues. In germline, CDR1 is SGHRS, CDR2 YFSETQ. Trimming pared 5 bases from V and 2 bases from J, leaving 14 bases between. This chain's CDR3 is CASRLDGAAYEQYF. CDR3 in DNA: TGCGCCAGCAGGCTCGACGGGGCGGCCTACGAGCAGTACTTC.

The chain uses TRBV6-5 and TRBJ1-5; D is unclear. CDR1 and CDR2 (germline): MNHEY, SVGAGI. V was pared by 5 bases and J by 7 bases, with 12 bases between. The CDR3 consists of 13 residues. The CDR3 sequence: CASSPRRSQPQHF. In DNA, the CDR3 is TGTGCCAGCAGTCCCAGACGGTCCCAGCCCCAGCATTTT.

This chain joins TRBV2 and TRBJ2-1; 14 nucleotides line up with TRBD2. CDR3 length equals 15 residues. With 5 bases clipped from V and 6 bases from J, the junction kept 3 bases outside the gene matches. The germline V gene has CDR1 SNHLY and CDR2 FYNNEI. CDR3 nucleotides: TGTGCCAGCAGTCGACTAGCGGGAGGGCTCAATGAGCAGTTCTTC. Translation: CASSRLAGGLNEQFF.

V is TRBV4-1 and J is TRBJ1-1; a weak D match, TRBD1 (5 bases). The germline V and J ends were trimmed by 3 bases and 0 bases, with 23 bases remaining between them. Germline CDR1 and CDR2: MGHRA and YSYEKL. The CDR3 contains 19 residues. The CDR3 nucleotides read TGCGCCAGCAGCCACCTTATTCGGGACTCCGAGAGTATGAACACTGAAGCTTTCTTT. This codes for CASSHLIRDSESMNTEAFF.

The genes are TRBV29-1 and TRBJ2-7; possibly TRBD1 for D (6 bases). Trimming cost V 2 bases and J 3 bases, with 14 bases left between them. This CDR3 has 14 amino acids. Germline CDR1 reads SQVTM; CDR2 reads ANQGSEA. The CDR3 region is CSVEWFAGVYEQYF. CDR3 nucleotides: TGCAGCGTTGAATGGTTTGCAGGGGTCTACGAGCAGTACTTC.

This chain connects TRBV30 to TRBJ1-1, with 10 bases that match TRBD1. CDR1 is GTSNPN and CDR2 is SVGIG in the germline V gene (reference sequence). Trimming cost V 5 bases and J 5 bases; bases outside gene matches: 5. The length of the CDR3 is 13 residues. The CDR3 DNA is TGTGCCTGGGACAGGGGGCGAAATACTGAAGCTTTCTTT. Protein: CAWDRGRNTEAFF.

This sequence joins TRBV5-1 and TRBJ2-1; the match to TRBD2 covers 7 bases. This CDR3 spans 18 amino acids. Unmatched junction bases numbered 14, after V lost 0 bases and J lost 5 bases. The germline CDR1 and CDR2 sequences are SGHRS and YFSETQ. The CDR3 region has the DNA TGCGCCAGCAGCTTGGCCAACCGGGGACTACTAGCCCACAATGAGCAGTTCTTC. Translating gives CASSLANRGLLAHNEQFF.

The count of this clone is one. The V gene is TRBV9, the J gene TRBJ2-5; D call uncertain. Germline lookup yields CDR1 SGDLS and CDR2 YYNGEE. Trimming removed 4 bases from V and 4 bases from J, with 14 bases in between. The CDR3 is made up of 14 amino acids. CDR3 sequence reads: CASSPRVYPETQYF. The DNA for the CDR3 is TGTGCCAGCAGCCCGCGCGTCTACCCAGAGACCCAGTACTTC.

Only a few counts were recorded for this clone. The chain recombines TRBV11-2 with TRBJ2-7, with unresolved D. CDR1 and CDR2 (germline): SGHAT, FQNNGV. This CDR3 region has 14 residues. V gave up 2 bases and J gave up 3 bases, with 11 bases separating them. CDR3 residues: CASSLTAPGYEQYF. Here the CDR3 DNA reads TGTGCCAGCAGCTTAACCGCGCCGGGCTACGAGCAGTACTTC.

V is TRBV19 and J is TRBJ2-2; D not resolved. Trimming removed 0 bases at V and 5 bases at J, with 13 bases between. CDR3 length equals 16 residues. Per the germline V gene, CDR1 is LNHDA and CDR2 is SQIVND (reference sequence). The CDR3: CASSIDYASRTGELFF. As DNA, the CDR3 is TGTGCCAGTAGTATAGATTATGCCAGCCGGACCGGGGAGCTGTTTTTT.

This clone was found a few times. The chain couples TRBV30 to TRBJ1-2; D possibly corresponds to TRBD1 (6 bases). The CDR3 consists of 13 residues. The germline V gene has CDR1 GTSNPN and CDR2 SVGIG (reference sequence). V was trimmed by 3 bases and J by 7 bases, leaving 15 bases between them. The CDR3 DNA reads as TGTGCCTGGAGAAAGTTTGAGGGGGGTGGCTACACCTTC. This translates into CAWRKFEGGGYTF.

The chain couples TRBV15 to TRBJ1-6; 7 nucleotides agree with TRBD1. With 0 bases clipped from V and 10 bases from J, the junction kept 0 bases outside the gene matches. CDR1 and CDR2 (germline): LNHNV, YYDKDF (reference sequence). This CDR3 has 13 amino acids. The CDR3 sequence is CATSREGQSPLHF. CDR3 in DNA: TGTGCCACCAGCAGAGAGGGACAGTCACCCCTCCACTTT.

The V gene is TRBV19, the J gene TRBJ2-1, with 9 bases matching TRBD2. The V and J ends lost 3 bases and 5 bases, in that order; junction bases with no gene match: 2. CDR1 is LNHDA and CDR2 is SQIVND in the germline V gene (reference sequence). The CDR3 length is 14 residues. The CDR3 DNA follows: TGTGCCAGTAGTATTAGCGGGAGCAACAATGAGCAGTTCTTC. It encodes CASSISGSNNEQFF.

J is TRBJ2-4 and V is TRBV11-1; D is ambiguous. Deletions cut 1 base from V and 7 bases from J, with 5 bases between. The germline V gene encodes CDR1 SGHAT and CDR2 FQDESV (reference sequence). The CDR3 has 12 amino acids. The CDR3 protein is CASSLVKNIQYF. CDR3 sequence (DNA): TGTGCCAGCAGCTTAGTGAAGAACATTCAGTACTTC.

V is TRBV19 and J is TRBJ2-7, with D unresolved. The ends were cut back, 5 bases at V and 2 bases at J, with 13 bases in the middle. Germline CDR1 is LNHDA and CDR2 is SQIVND (reference sequence). This CDR3 is 14 amino acids long. The CDR3 loop reads CASSPQTDTYEQYF. CDR3 sequence (DNA): TGTGCCAGTAGTCCTCAGACTGATACCTACGAGCAGTACTTC.

V is TRBV11-2 and J is TRBJ2-7; 9 nucleotides line up with TRBD2. V dropped 7 bases and J dropped 0; count of bases not matched to a gene: 16. This CDR3 has 18 residues. CDR1 SGHAT and CDR2 FQNNGV come from the germline V gene. The chain's CDR3 is CASNPGLAIDESSYEQYF. CDR3 sequence (DNA): TGTGCCAGCAATCCCGGACTAGCGATAGACGAAAGCTCCTACGAGCAGTACTTC.

This sequence joins TRBV7-2 and TRBJ2-4; 8 positions agree with TRBD2. The J segment lost 6 bases and the V segment lost 1 base, leaving 5 bases of the junction unmatched. The CDR3 contains 15 residues. CDR1 is SGHTA and CDR2 is FQGNSA in the germline V gene. The CDR3 nucleotides read TGTGCCAGCAGCTTAGGCTCCACTAGCGGAAACATTCAGTACTTC. It translates to CASSLGSTSGNIQYF.

This clone was seen only once. The gene calls are TRBV19 and TRBJ1-4, with 7 bases fitting TRBD1. CDR1 LNHDA and CDR2 SQIVND come from the germline V gene (reference sequence). The CDR3 length is 12 residues. V was clipped by 8 bases and J by 7 bases; unmatched bases: 4. CDR3 nucleotide sequence: TGTGCCAGTCGGGACAGCCTTGAAAAACTGTTTTTT. Protein product: CASRDSLEKLFF.

This chain joins TRBV7-3 and TRBJ2-1, with D hard to call. Per the germline V gene, CDR1 is SGHTA and CDR2 is FQGTGA. V was cut by 1 base and J by 0 bases, with 10 bases left in between. This CDR3 comprises 16 residues. In nucleotides, the CDR3 is TGTGCCAGCAGCTTAATGAGCAGGAGCTCCTACAATGAGCAGTTCTTC. The encoded protein is CASSLMSRSSYNEQFF.

The chain carries TRBV5-1 and TRBJ2-5; 8 bases fit TRBD1. This CDR3 comprises 14 residues. V shed 2 bases, J shed 5 bases, and the junction held 5 bases outside the gene matches. The germline CDR1 and CDR2 sequences are SGHRS and YFSETQ. CDR3 DNA sequence: TGCGCCAGCAGCTTTACAGGGGGAAGGGAGACCCAGTACTTC. This translates into CASSFTGGRETQYF. The whole variable domain, filled in from reference TRBV5-1 and TRBJ2-5, reads KAGVTQTPRYLIKTRGQQVTLSCSPISGHRSVSWYQQTPGQGLQFLFEYFSETQRNKGNFPGRFSGRQFSNSRSEMNVSTLELGDSALYLCASSFTGGRETQYFGPGTRLLVL.